This passage covers 3 T cell receptor beta chains from one sample sequenced in a study of blood T cell repertoires in COVID-19. The table came from immunoSEQ multiplex PCR; TCRdb's copy has only in-frame clones and leaves some out. Counted here are under 65,000 clones, around 73% occurring once; the ten biggest clones make up about 6.1%. The sample was PBMCs or T cells enriched from blood (not recorded which). These TCRs come from a woman aged 45-59 years with acute COVID-19.

This clone was seen more than once but under ten times. The DNA of the CDR3 is TGTGCCAGCACTCGAGGATCTGGGGGCTACACCTTC. This gives the protein CASTRGSGGYTF. The V and J genes are TRBV28 and TRBJ1-2; D gene uncertain. The germline CDR1 and CDR2 sequences are MDHEN and SYDVKM. The CDR3 runs 12 residues. Trimming took off 7 bases at V and 8 bases at J, with 14 bases between the two ends.

The J gene is TRBJ1-6, the V gene TRBV30; no firm D call. Germline lookup yields CDR1 GTSNPN and CDR2 SVGIG (reference sequence). The CDR3 is 13 amino acids. Trimming removed 4 bases from V and 7 bases from J, with 11 bases in between. The CDR3 DNA sequence: TGTGCCTGGACAGTGTCGTGGAATTCACCCCTCCACTTT. It codes for CAWTVSWNSPLHF.

This chain connects TRBV4-2 to TRBJ2-7; 8 nucleotides line up with TRBD2. Germline V gene sequence: CDR1 LGHNA, CDR2 YNFKEQ. The CDR3 spans 16 residues. V was clipped by 0 bases and J by 4 bases; unmatched bases: 8. CDR3 DNA: TGTGCCAGCAGCCAAGATATGACGGGGGGGCCTTACGAGCAGTACTTC. Amino acid sequence: CASSQDMTGGPYEQYF.